The clone carrying this TCR beta chain was detected a few times. The sample comes from a study of T cells in Graves' hyperthyroidism and ophthalmopathy. With V trimmed by 5 bases and J by 11 bases, 14 bases remained unmatched. This CDR3 comprises 14 residues. Germline CDR1 and CDR2: MNHNS and SASEGT. Regions amplified from RNA transcripts were the TCR beta CDR3 regions. A set of HTBI primers served as the primers for a first-round RT-PCR of the TCR CDR3. One entry per CDR3 protein results from TCRdb running MiXCR on the multiplex PCR reads. The repertoire consists of a few hundred thousand distinct CDR3 sequences, with 14% to 15% occurring once and the leading ten covering approximately 32%. Based on clinical symptoms, serum thyroxine and TRAb, thyroid ultrasound and orbital computed tomography, diagnoses were reached.

This sequence joins TRBV6-1 and TRBJ1-1, with 7 nucleotides matching TRBD1. Sequenced material: blood. The receptor was derived from a woman aged 25 to 39 with Graves' hyperthyroidism. CDR3 in amino acids: CASSTKGTGVGAFF. The CDR3 coding sequence is TGTGCCAGCAGTACTAAAGGCACAGGGGTGGGGGCTTTCTTT.